The present T cell receptor (beta chain) was sequenced within a study of beta chain features in type 1 diabetes. General observations from the study: Reduced insertions and increased deletions marked VDJ junctions in type 1 diabetes patients. TCRB CDR3s were moderately but significantly shorter in Type 1 diabetes patients in all four CD4+ subsets.

Investigators reverse transcribed all isolated RNA, so they sequenced expressed TCRB transcripts. Profiled with immunoSEQ multiplex PCR; TCRdb holds only in-frame clones, not every one. This sample has approximately 250,000 clones, with around 24% found just once. This clone showed up just a few times. Antigen: not known. CDR3 size: 13 residues. Between the trimmed V and J ends, which lost 2 bases and 2 bases, there was a span of 7 bases. The germline V gene has CDR1 KGHSH and CDR2 LQKENI. The source is a woman in her twenties or thirties with type 1 diabetes. This rearrangement joins TRBV18 to TRBJ2-7; D remains ambiguous. The sample comprised naive CD4+ T cells from blood. The CDR3 DNA sequence: TGTGCCAGCTCACCATACGGAGCCTACGAGCAGTACTTC. It encodes CASSPYGAYEQYF. The full variable domain, completed using reference TRBV18 and TRBJ2-7, is NAGVMQNPRHLVRRRGQEARLRCSPMKGHSHVYWYRQLPEEGLKFMVYLQKENIIDESGMPKERFSAEFPKEGPSILRIQQVVRGDSAAYFCASSPYGAYEQYFGPGTRLTVT.